Sequencing of this T cell receptor (beta chain) was carried out in a study of beta chain features in type 1 diabetes. Study-level information: The study examined 107,917,701 sorted cells across all samples.

Using CD45RO/CCR7/CD25/CD127/CD95/CD27, CD4+ naive, central memory, regulatory and stem cell-like memory cells were sorted. Expressed TCRB transcripts got sequenced, as all isolated RNA was reverse transcribed. Only in-frame clones appear in the TCRdb table, and some are missing; sequencing was by immunoSEQ multiplex PCR. Here the sample spans about 900,000 clones, under 20% being singletons. This clone was seen a handful of times. Its specificity is unknown. Study conclusions and caveats: Compared with healthy donors, patients appeared to share more similar naive, central memory and regulatory TCRB repertoires. Researchers cautioned that cDNA sequencing could over-represent cells with high TCR expression.

V was trimmed by 7 bases and J by 3 bases, leaving 16 bases between them. Germline CDR1 MDHEN, CDR2 SYDVKM. This CDR3 region has 14 residues. The V and J genes are TRBV28 and TRBJ2-7; maybe TRBD2 (6 bases). The specimen sequenced was naive CD4+ T cells from blood. The sequence came from a woman aged 18-35 years in good health. The CDR3 sequence: CASKGSLGGYEQYF. The CDR3 nucleotides are TGTGCCAGCAAGGGTAGCCTGGGGGGCTACGAGCAGTACTTC. Variable domain in full (rest from reference TRBV28 and TRBJ2-7): DVKVTQSSRYLVKRTGEKVFLECVQDMDHENMFWYRQDPGLGLRLIYFSYDVKMKEKGDIPEGYSVSREKKERFSLILESASTNQTSMYLCASKGSLGGYEQYFGPGTRLTVT.